Listed below are T cell receptor beta chains from one sample, sequenced in a study of T-cell memory formation after mild COVID-19. TCRdb ran MiXCR on the 5' RACE reads and lists one entry per CDR3 protein. The data show roughly 450,000 distinct CDR3 sequences, with over 15% seen just once and approximately 13% held by the top ten. Sequenced sample: PBMCs or a T cell subset sorted from them (not recorded which). These receptors all come from an adult woman who had mild COVID-19 (a few samples of this study predate the infection). Cell type and time point are not known. The CDR3 runs from the conserved cysteine through the conserved F or W. A D gene is named only where the DNA matches it firmly. The size entry is marked missing in some rows and otherwise reads once, few, many or a size class.

TRBJ1-5	few	NA	TRBV6-5	TGTGCCAGCCCGGGGGATCAGCCCCAGCATTTT	CASPGDQPQHF
TRBJ2-1	NA	TRBD1	TRBV18	TGTGCCAGCTCACCAGGGACAGAGTACAATGAGCAGTTCTTC	CASSPGTEYNEQFF
TRBJ1-1	few	TRBD1	TRBV6-1	TGTGCCAGCAGTGGAAACTTGGACAGGGGGTCTTGGAACACTGAAGCTTTCTTT	CASSGNLDRGSWNTEAFF
TRBJ2-2	many	TRBD2	TRBV6-2/TRBV6-3	TGTGCCAGCAAAGAACTAGCGGGAGCAGGCACCGGGGAGCTGTTTTTT	CASKELAGAGTGELFF
TRBJ2-1	NA	TRBD2	TRBV5-1	TGCGCCAGCAGCTTGGAGACTAGCGGGGGTGTGCATGAGCAGTTCTTC	CASSLETSGGVHEQFF
TRBJ2-3	NA	NA	TRBV4-2	TGTGCCAGCAGCCAAGACCGGTGGATAAGCACAGATACGCAGTATTTT	CASSQDRWISTDTQYF
TRBJ1-3	NA	NA	TRBV7-9	TGTGCCAGCAGCTTCCGGGGGGCCGAGGGAAACACCATATATTTT	CASSFRGAEGNTIYF
TRBJ2-1	few	NA	TRBV29-1	TGCAGCGTTGTCATAATCGGGACCAATGAGCAGTTCTTC	CSVVIIGTNEQFF
TRBJ2-1	NA	NA	TRBV24-1	TGTGCCACCAGTGACCCTTGGGAGAATGAGCAGTTCTTC	CATSDPWENEQFF
TRBJ2-7	few	NA	TRBV7-8	TGTGCCAGCAGCTTAGGAGCCAGGGCTTCCTACGAGCAGTACTTC	CASSLGARASYEQYF
TRBJ2-5	few	NA	TRBV21-1	TGTGCCAGCTACCAACAGTTGCAAGAGACCCAGTACTTC	CASYQQLQETQYF
TRBJ2-1	few	NA	TRBV4-3	TGCGCCAGCAGCGACCTATTAGCGAGCTCCTACAATGAGCAGTTCTTC	CASSDLLASSYNEQFF
TRBJ2-5	few	TRBD2	TRBV7-8	TGTGTGCGCCGCGCCCTAGCGGGAGGGCGAGGTAGCAAGGAGACCCAGTACTTC	CVRRALAGGRGSKETQYF
TRBJ2-1	once	NA	TRBV12-3/TRBV12-4	TGTGCCAGCTGTTACGGCGGGGATGAGCAGTTCTTC	CASCYGGDEQFF
TRBJ1-2	many	TRBD1	TRBV11-2	TGTGCCAGCAGCCAGGGGGTCCCGGGGGCGAGCTATGGCTACACCTTC	CASSQGVPGASYGYTF
TRBJ2-7	NA	NA	TRBV7-8	TGTGCCAGCAGCTTTCCGAGCGGAGCCTACGAGCAGTACTTC	CASSFPSGAYEQYF
TRBJ1-6	NA	NA	TRBV2	TGTGCCAGCAGGTCGTTTATCCTCCACTTT	CASRSFILHF
TRBJ2-1	NA	NA	TRBV7-9	TGTGCCAGCAGCTTCGAAAACAATGAGCAGTTCTTC	CASSFENNEQFF
TRBJ2-5	few	TRBD1	TRBV6-2/TRBV6-3	TGTGCCAGCAGAGATACAGGGGGACGTGGAGAGACCCAGTACTTC	CASRDTGGRGETQYF
TRBJ1-1	NA	NA	TRBV3-1	TGTGCCAGCAGCCTTGGCAGGGTTAATTACGGCACTGAAGCTTTCTTT	CASSLGRVNYGTEAFF
TRBJ2-7	NA	TRBD2	TRBV7-2	TGTGCCAGCAGCTCGGCGCCGGGACTAGCGGGAGGGCCTGGGCAGTACTTC	CASSSAPGLAGGPGQYF
TRBJ2-3	few	NA	TRBV7-9	TGTGCCAGCAGCTTACGACGCGAGCGATCCGGCACAGATACGCAGTATTTT	CASSLRRERSGTDTQYF
TRBJ1-4	NA	NA	TRBV7-9	TGTGCCAGCAGCTTACCTACAAGGCGGGGTGAAAAACTGTTTTTT	CASSLPTRRGEKLFF
TRBJ2-1	few	TRBD1	TRBV15	TGTGCCACCAGCATCCGGGACAGGGGAAATGAGCAGTTCTTC	CATSIRDRGNEQFF
TRBJ2-5	few	NA	TRBV6-2/TRBV6-3	TGTGCCAGCAGTTCCCCGGGCGCTGGGAGCCAAGAGACCCAGTACTTC	CASSSPGAGSQETQYF
TRBJ1-1	NA	NA	TRBV5-1	TGCGCCAGCAGCTCCTGGGCAGGCCTGAACACTGAAGCTTTCTTT	CASSSWAGLNTEAFF
TRBJ2-6	NA	NA	TRBV7-9	TGTGCCAGTGCCAGGGACGCTGGGGCCAACGTCCTGACTTTC	CASARDAGANVLTF
TRBJ2-7	few	TRBD1	TRBV12-3/TRBV12-4	TGTGCCAGCAGTAGGACAGGGACGGGTCGCGAGCAGTACTTC	CASSRTGTGREQYF
TRBJ2-2	NA	NA	TRBV3-1	TGTGCCAGCAGCCAAGAACTAAACACCGGGGAGCTGTTTTTT	CASSQELNTGELFF
TRBJ2-1	few	TRBD2	TRBV6-5	TGTGCCAGCAGTTATCGGGAGGGGTTGAATGAGCAGTTCTTC	CASSYREGLNEQFF
TRBJ2-3	few	NA	TRBV9	TGTGCCAGCAGCTTCACGGAGGGGAGGGATACGCAGTATTTT	CASSFTEGRDTQYF
TRBJ2-3	NA	NA	TRBV6-2/TRBV6-3	TGTGCCAGCAGACGGGGACTTAACACAGATACGCAGTATTTT	CASRRGLNTDTQYF
TRBJ2-1	NA	TRBD1	TRBV4-1	TGCGCCAGCAGCCAAGCGTTTGGGACAGGACAGTTCTTC	CASSQAFGTGQFF
TRBJ2-3	NA	TRBD2	TRBV28	TGTGCGGTTGGTCTAGCGGACCGCACAGATACGCAGTATTTT	CAVGLADRTDTQYF
TRBJ2-6	few	TRBD2	TRBV7-2	TGTGCCAGCAGCTTAGAGCCAGCGGGAGTTTTTGGGGCCAACGTCCTGACTTTC	CASSLEPAGVFGANVLTF
TRBJ2-5	NA	TRBD2	TRBV6-5	TGTGCCAGCAGCTCTCCGGGACTACAAAAAGAGACCCAGTACTTC	CASSSPGLQKETQYF
TRBJ1-2	many	NA	TRBV24-1	TGTGCCACCAGTGATTTTAGCCAGGGCTATGGCTACACCTTC	CATSDFSQGYGYTF
TRBJ2-5	many	NA	TRBV7-2	TGTGCCAGCAGCTTAGCTAGGGGGTTGGAGACCCAGTACTTC	CASSLARGLETQYF
TRBJ2-7	few	NA	TRBV20-1	TGCAGTGCTAGAGATTTCCAGGGAAGGACCTACGAGCAGTACTTC	CSARDFQGRTYEQYF
TRBJ1-4	NA	NA	TRBV3-1	TGTGCCAGCAGCCAAGGGGTCGTCCAGGATGAAAAACTGTTTTTT	CASSQGVVQDEKLFF
TRBJ1-2	few	NA	TRBV5-6	TGTGCCAGCAGACTCGGCGGGGGCTCTTTGGGCTACACCTTC	CASRLGGGSLGYTF
TRBJ1-6	NA	TRBD1	TRBV20-1	TGCAGTGCTAGGGACAGGGGAGGAAATTCACCCCTCCACTTT	CSARDRGGNSPLHF
TRBJ2-7	many	TRBD1	TRBV7-6	TGTGCCAGCAGCCCAGGGGGCGGCTCCTACGAGCAGTACTTC	CASSPGGGSYEQYF
TRBJ1-1	many	TRBD1	TRBV5-6	TGTGCCAGCAGCTTGGTGACAGGGGAAGCTTTCTTT	CASSLVTGEAFF
TRBJ2-3	few	NA	TRBV12-3/TRBV12-4	TGTGCCAGCACTCCCGTAGTGGATACGCAGTATTTT	CASTPVVDTQYF
TRBJ2-3	few	NA	TRBV9	TGTGCCAGCAGCGTATCGCCTCGGTTGCCCGCCGGGCACTTTCAAAATACGCAGTATTTT	CASSVSPRLPAGHFQNTQYF
TRBJ2-1	NA	TRBD2	TRBV29-1	TGCAGCGTTGATAATCGAGCGGGGGGCCATCATCAATACAATGAGCAGTTCTTC	CSVDNRAGGHHQYNEQFF
TRBJ2-2	NA	NA	TRBV19	TGTGCCAGTAGAGTCGGGACGATGAACACCGGGGAGCTGTTTTTT	CASRVGTMNTGELFF
TRBJ2-7	NA	TRBD1	TRBV6-5	TGTGCCAAAAAGGGACAGCTTTTCTTTTTC	CAKKGQLFFF
TRBJ1-1	few	NA	TRBV5-1	TGCGCCAGCAGCCCAACCGGGGCGGGTAACACTGAAGCTTTCTTT	CASSPTGAGNTEAFF
TRBJ2-3	NA	TRBD2	TRBV4-1	TGCGCCAGCATCCCACTAGCGGGGGGTAGAACAGATACGCAGTATTTT	CASIPLAGGRTDTQYF
TRBJ1-2	NA	NA	TRBV7-9	TGTGCCAGCGGGGCCTATGGCTACACCTTC	CASGAYGYTF
TRBJ2-3	NA	NA	TRBV24-1	TGTGCCACCAGTGATATAGATTCCAACACAGATACGCAGTATTTT	CATSDIDSNTDTQYF
TRBJ1-2	NA	TRBD1	TRBV19	TGTGCCAGTAGTAAACCCCAGACAGGGGGAGTTTCAAACTATGGCTACACCTTC	CASSKPQTGGVSNYGYTF
TRBJ2-7	NA	TRBD2	TRBV2	TGTGCCAGCAAACCGGGACTAGCTGGCTACGAGCAGTACTTC	CASKPGLAGYEQYF
TRBJ1-5	few	TRBD1	TRBV6-1	TGTGCCACCTCGGACAGGATTCAGCCCCAGCATTTT	CATSDRIQPQHF
TRBJ2-5	NA	NA	TRBV7-3	TGTGCCAGCAGCTTAATAGGGCGGCAAGAGACCCAGTACTTC	CASSLIGRQETQYF
TRBJ2-3	few	TRBD2	TRBV7-9	TGTGCCAGCAGCTCGGGGACTACGACTAGCACAGATACGCAGTATTTT	CASSSGTTTSTDTQYF
TRBJ2-7	many	NA	TRBV7-2	TGTGCCAGCAGCTTAGCGGCGGGGCCGCCCTCCTACGAGCAGTACTTC	CASSLAAGPPSYEQYF